The source of this T cell receptor (beta chain) is a study of Graves' ophthalmopathy and Graves' hyperthyroidism. From RNA, the CDR3 regions of TCR beta chains were amplified and sequenced. RT-PCR was first run with HTBI primers, then multiplex PCR in a second round. TCRdb passed the multiplex PCR reads through MiXCR, listing each CDR3 protein once. The table includes about 370,000 distinct CDR3 sequences, about 18% detected once. This clonotype has ten or more counts. Sequenced: peripheral blood. This clonotype was obtained from an adult woman with stable Graves' hyperthyroidism.

In DNA form, the CDR3 reads TGTGCCAGCAGTTACAGGGGGATGGCTGAAGCTTTCTTT. Residues: CASSYRGMAEAFF. The V gene is TRBV6-5, the J gene TRBJ1-1; D is perhaps TRBD1 (6 bases). This CDR3 is 13 amino acids long. Trimming pared 2 bases from V and 6 bases from J, leaving 10 bases between. Germline values: CDR1 MNHEY, CDR2 SVGAGI.